This is a list of T cell receptor beta chains from one sample in a study of CD8 T cells in Susac syndrome. TCRdb reprocessed the immunoSEQ multiplex PCR reads via MiXCR and lists one record per CDR3 protein. The data contain about 290,000 distinct CDR3 sequences, approximately 85% of them singletons. Sequenced input: CD8+ T cells from PBMCs. These receptors were obtained from a human donor with multiple sclerosis. Both conserved end residues are part of each CDR3. The order of the fields is J gene, V gene, D gene, clone size, CDR3 protein, CDR3 DNA. The D gene is left open where the match is weak. Rows give clone size only sometimes, using once, few, many, or a class for an expanded clone.

TRBJ2-1 TRBV11-2 NA NA CASSLLVIGYNEQFF TGTGCCAGCAGCTTACTCGTCATAGGGTACAATGAGCAGTTCTTC
TRBJ2-2 TRBV6-5 TRBD2 once CASSFTSGLGELFF TGTGCCAGCAGTTTTACTAGCGGATTAGGGGAGCTGTTTTTT
TRBJ2-1 TRBV29-1 TRBD2 NA CSVGPSGRVYNEQFF TGCAGCGTTGGACCTAGCGGGAGGGTTTACAATGAGCAGTTCTTC
TRBJ1-5 TRBV12-3/TRBV12-4 NA few CASSDSPEQPQHF TGTGCCAGCAGTGACAGTCCGGAACAGCCCCAGCATTTT
TRBJ2-3 TRBV6-1 NA few CASWQGINTQYF TGTGCCAGCTGGCAGGGGATTAATACGCAGTATTTT
TRBJ1-1 TRBV4-1 NA NA CASSHGFSEAFF TGCGCCAGCAGCCACGGCTTTTCTGAAGCTTTCTTT
TRBJ2-1 TRBV20-1 TRBD2 NA CSALVLRRLADNEQFF TGCAGTGCTCTAGTCTTACGTAGGCTAGCGGACAATGAGCAGTTCTTC
TRBJ2-7 TRBV7-6 TRBD2 NA CASSLGLAGGAPGEQYF TGTGCCAGCAGCTTAGGACTAGCGGGAGGGGCACCCGGCGAGCAGTACTTC
TRBJ2-7 TRBV20-1 TRBD2 NA CSARRPGLAGYEQYF TGCAGTGCTAGAAGACCGGGACTAGCGGGTTACGAGCAGTACTTC
TRBJ2-7 TRBV4-1 TRBD1 NA CASSQGQGAGYEQYF TGCGCCAGCAGCCAAGGACAGGGGGCGGGTTACGAGCAGTACTTC
TRBJ1-6 TRBV15 NA NA CATSRDRNNSPLHF TGTGCCACCAGCAGAGATCGGAATAATTCACCCCTCCACTTT
TRBJ2-6 TRBV25-1 NA NA CASSEYSFNGANVLTF TGTGCCAGCAGTGAATATTCCTTTAACGGGGCCAACGTCCTGACTTTC
TRBJ2-1 TRBV4-3 NA NA CASSPFPRVYEQFF TGCGCCAGCAGCCCGTTCCCCAGGGTCTATGAGCAGTTCTTC
TRBJ1-4 TRBV2 NA NA CASRAGEGPLEKLFF TGTGCCAGCAGGGCGGGGGAGGGACCTCTTGAAAAACTGTTTTTT
TRBJ1-2 TRBV19 TRBD1 NA CASASSGGWNGYTF TGTGCCAGTGCATCCTCAGGGGGCTGGAATGGCTACACCTTC
TRBJ2-2 TRBV10-3 TRBD2 NA CAISEEAGTSVPGELFF TGTGCCATCAGTGAGGAAGCCGGGACTAGCGTCCCCGGGGAGCTGTTTTTT
TRBJ2-2 TRBV6-5 NA once CASRPGEGELFF TGTGCCAGCAGACCGGGAGAAGGGGAGCTGTTTTTT
TRBJ2-1 TRBV10-3 TRBD2 NA CAISEFGGLAYSPPYNEQFF TGTGCCATCAGTGAGTTTGGCGGACTAGCGTACTCCCCCCCCTACAATGAGCAGTTCTTC
TRBJ2-2 TRBV7-9 TRBD2 NA CASSRGLAGIMSGELFF TGTGCCAGCAGCCGGGGACTAGCGGGAATAATGTCCGGGGAGCTGTTTTTT
TRBJ2-6 TRBV28 NA NA CTSTPEVADLSGANVLTF TGTACCAGCACCCCCGAGGTGGCGGATCTGAGTGGGGCCAACGTCCTGACTTTC
TRBJ2-1 TRBV5-1 NA NA CASNLLARNNEQFF TGCGCCAGCAATTTGCTAGCTAGGAACAATGAGCAGTTCTTC
TRBJ2-1 TRBV10-1 NA NA CASGGTDYNEQFF TGCGCCAGCGGGGGGACAGACTACAATGAGCAGTTCTTC
TRBJ2-7 TRBV11-2 NA few CASSFGTQTYEQYF TGTGCCAGCAGCTTCGGGACGCAGACCTACGAGCAGTACTTC
TRBJ2-5 TRBV12-3/TRBV12-4 NA NA CASSLGSETQYF TGTGCCAGCAGTTTAGGGTCAGAGACCCAGTACTTC
TRBJ2-1 TRBV11-2 NA NA CASSLVSGSNHEQFF TGTGCCAGCAGCTTAGTTTCAGGATCTAACCATGAGCAGTTCTTC
TRBJ2-1 TRBV3-1 TRBD1 NA CASSRPGQGLYNEQFF TGTGCCAGCAGCCGACCGGGACAGGGACTCTACAATGAGCAGTTCTTC
TRBJ2-7 TRBV20-1 NA NA CSAAPGRKIYEQYF TGCAGTGCTGCGCCGGGACGGAAAATCTACGAGCAGTACTTC
TRBJ2-2 TRBV7-9 TRBD2 NA CASEAAGGRGTGELFF TGTGCCAGCGAGGCAGCGGGAGGTCGAGGCACCGGGGAGCTGTTTTTT
TRBJ2-2 TRBV9 TRBD1 NA CASSSGTGEAGELFF TGTGCCAGCAGCTCCGGGACAGGGGAGGCCGGGGAGCTGTTTTTT
TRBJ2-5 TRBV12-3/TRBV12-4 NA once CASSNTGVQETQYF TGTGCCAGCAGTAACACCGGGGTCCAAGAGACCCAGTACTTC
TRBJ2-1 TRBV4-1 TRBD2 NA CASSTKGLAGGPEFYNEQFF TGCGCCAGCAGCACAAAGGGACTAGCGGGAGGGCCGGAGTTCTACAATGAGCAGTTCTTC
TRBJ2-1 TRBV5-1 NA NA CASSLSAGSSYNEQFF TGCGCCAGCAGCTTGTCCGCCGGGAGCTCCTACAATGAGCAGTTCTTC
TRBJ2-7 TRBV4-3 TRBD2 NA CASSPLLAGSYEQYF TGCGCCAGCAGCCCTTTGTTAGCGGGGTCCTACGAGCAGTACTTC
TRBJ2-1 TRBV10-3 NA NA CAIRDADIYNEQFF TGTGCCATCAGGGACGCAGACATTTACAATGAGCAGTTCTTC
TRBJ2-1 TRBV10-3 NA NA CAISESPGLGNEQFF TGTGCCATCAGTGAGTCTCCAGGGCTAGGCAATGAGCAGTTCTTC
TRBJ2-1 TRBV27 TRBD1 NA CASSIPGGLNYNEQFF TGTGCCAGCAGTATCCCAGGGGGCCTTAATTACAATGAGCAGTTCTTC
TRBJ2-2 TRBV28 NA NA CASGPPSEYTGELFF TGTGCCAGCGGCCCCCCTAGCGAATACACCGGGGAGCTGTTTTTT
TRBJ2-7 TRBV5-1 NA NA CASSLPTGSQEQYF TGCGCCAGCAGCCTCCCGACAGGTTCGCAAGAGCAGTACTTC
TRBJ1-1 TRBV9 TRBD1 NA CASSYQGVNSEAFF TGTGCCAGCAGCTACCAGGGGGTGAACTCTGAAGCTTTCTTT
TRBJ2-2 TRBV4-3 NA NA CASSQDEEGARLENTGELFF TGCGCCAGCAGCCAAGATGAGGAGGGGGCGCGTTTAGAGAACACCGGGGAGCTGTTTTTT
TRBJ2-3 TRBV29-1 NA NA CSVDPLAGSTDTQYF TGCAGCGTTGACCCCCTGGCGGGGAGCACAGATACGCAGTATTTT
TRBJ2-1 TRBV6-1 TRBD2 NA CASSEAVAGGYNEQFF TGTGCCAGCAGTGAAGCCGTGGCGGGGGGGTACAATGAGCAGTTCTTC
TRBJ2-7 TRBV15 NA NA CATSRDRGTAYEQYF TGTGCCACCAGCAGAGATCGGGGCACGGCCTACGAGCAGTACTTC
TRBJ2-1 TRBV18 TRBD2 NA CASSPSGLAVYSYNEQFF TGTGCCAGCTCACCTTCGGGACTAGCGGTCTACTCCTACAATGAGCAGTTCTTC
TRBJ2-1 TRBV20-1 TRBD2 NA CSATWTSGASTYNEQFF TGCAGTGCTACCTGGACTAGCGGGGCCTCCACCTACAATGAGCAGTTCTTC
TRBJ2-1 TRBV5-1 TRBD2 NA CASSLGLAGAPLHNEQFF TGCGCCAGCAGCTTGGGACTAGCGGGGGCCCCCCTCCACAATGAGCAGTTCTTC
TRBJ2-7 TRBV12-3/TRBV12-4 NA NA CASSTVVDSSYEQYF TGTGCCAGCAGTACCGTCGTAGACAGCTCCTACGAGCAGTACTTC
TRBJ2-1 TRBV7-9 NA NA CASSLTTIRDNLYNEQFF TGTGCCAGCAGCTTAACAACAATCCGGGACAACCTTTACAATGAGCAGTTCTTC
TRBJ2-7 TRBV9 TRBD2 NA CASSPAAGIHEQYF TGTGCCAGCAGCCCAGCAGCGGGAATACACGAGCAGTACTTC
TRBJ1-1 TRBV5-1 NA NA CASSSRPLNTEAFF TGCGCCAGCAGCTCTCGGCCTTTGAACACTGAAGCTTTCTTT
TRBJ2-7 TRBV28 NA NA CASSARPGTGSYEQYF TGTGCCAGCAGTGCCCGACCCGGGACGGGGTCCTACGAGCAGTACTTC
TRBJ2-1 TRBV10-1 NA NA CASSSMGAPTYNEQFF TGCGCCAGCAGTAGTATGGGGGCGCCGACCTACAATGAGCAGTTCTTC
TRBJ2-7 TRBV25-1 TRBD2 NA CASSGYRLAGLPDSYEQYF TGTGCCAGCAGTGGATACCGACTAGCGGGACTACCTGACTCCTACGAGCAGTACTTC
TRBJ1-4 TRBV12-3/TRBV12-4 NA NA CASTLRQHNEKLFF TGTGCCAGCACCTTACGACAACATAATGAAAAACTGTTTTTT
TRBJ2-1 TRBV20-1 TRBD2 NA CSARDAGLAGYEQFF TGCAGTGCTAGAGATGCGGGACTAGCGGGATATGAGCAGTTCTTC
TRBJ2-1 TRBV20-1 TRBD2 once CSARGLAGNEQFF TGCAGTGCTAGAGGACTAGCGGGGAATGAGCAGTTCTTC
TRBJ2-7 TRBV28 TRBD1 NA CASSTGGVYEQYF TGTGCCAGCTCGACAGGGGGCGTCTACGAGCAGTACTTC
TRBJ2-1 TRBV4-3 NA NA CASSQKIGFSNEQFF TGCGCCAGCAGCCAAAAGATAGGATTCAGCAATGAGCAGTTCTTC
TRBJ2-7 TRBV28 TRBD2 NA CASSFLLAGDYEQYF TGTGCCAGCAGTTTCCTGCTAGCGGGAGACTACGAGCAGTACTTC